Listed below are T cell receptor beta chains from one sample, sequenced in a study of blood T cell repertoires in COVID-19. Sequenced by immunoSEQ multiplex PCR; TCRdb stores in-frame clones only, minus some. The sample has 45,000 to 65,000 clones, 80% to 90% seen once; the top ten hold roughly 4.8%. Sample: peripheral blood. The origin of the receptors is an older woman with acute or convalescent COVID-19. CDR3s include the opening cysteine and the closing phenylalanine or tryptophan. The order of the fields is D gene, J gene, V gene, clone size, CDR3 DNA, CDR3 protein. The D gene is left open where the match is weak. Expanded clones get a size class; other rows say once, few or many, or leave the size out.

>TRBD1|TRBJ2-7|TRBV5-1|-
TGCGCCAGCAGCTTGGATCGAACAGGGGACAAATACGAGCAGTACTTC
CASSLDRTGDKYEQYF
>TRBD2|TRBJ2-1|TRBV4-1|-
TGCGCCAGCAGCCAAGATGCAGCGGGGGGAAATGAGCAGTTCTTC
CASSQDAAGGNEQFF
>-|TRBJ1-4|TRBV6-6|-
TGTGCCAGCGCTGGCACCTCTGCAACTAATGAAAAACTGTTTTTT
CASAGTSATNEKLFF
>TRBD2|TRBJ2-5|TRBV7-9|-
TGTGCCAGCAGCTTAGCGGGTAGCGGGTACCAAGAGACCCAGTACTTC
CASSLAGSGYQETQYF
>TRBD1|TRBJ1-6|TRBV6-5|-
TGTGCCAGCAGTTTGGGACAGGGGGATTCACCCCTCCACTTT
CASSLGQGDSPLHF
>-|TRBJ2-3|TRBV7-9|-
TGTGCCAGCAGCCCCAAAAAGCGGCTGGCAGATACGCAGTATTTT
CASSPKKRLADTQYF
>-|TRBJ2-1|TRBV7-9|-
TGTGCCAGCACCATTCGTGAGTCAGGCGTAGATGAGCAGTTCTTC
CASTIRESGVDEQFF
>TRBD1|TRBJ1-5|TRBV3-1/TRBV3-2|few
TGTGCCAGCAGCCGGACAGGTCGGAGCAATCAGCCCCAGCATTTT
CASSRTGRSNQPQHF
>-|TRBJ2-3|TRBV6-5|-
TGTGCCAGCAGACGGACTACTACTAGCACAGATACGCAGTATTTT
CASRRTTTSTDTQYF
>TRBD2|TRBJ2-1|TRBV3-1/TRBV3-2|-
TGTGCCAGCAGCCCAACTAGCGGGACAAGACAGGAGCAGTTCTTC
CASSPTSGTRQEQFF
>TRBD2|TRBJ2-1|TRBV5-1|-
TGCGCCAGCAGCTCTCAAGTGACGGCTAGCGGGGGGATCAATGAGCAGTTCTTC
CASSSQVTASGGINEQFF
>TRBD2|TRBJ2-1|TRBV4-2|once
TGTGCCAGCAGCCTAGAAGGCACTAGCGGGGGGGCTTACAATGAGCAGTTCTTC
CASSLEGTSGGAYNEQFF
>-|TRBJ1-2|TRBV27|-
TGTGCCAGCAGTGTGGCCGCGGGGAGTACCTATGGCTACACCTTC
CASSVAAGSTYGYTF
>TRBD2|TRBJ2-5|TRBV6-1|-
TGTGCCAGCAGTGAAGCGAAGACTAGCACCTTGAGTGGGGAGACCCAGTACTTC
CASSEAKTSTLSGETQYF
>-|TRBJ2-2|TRBV7-2|-
TGTGCCAGCATTGGGCATCCCGCGAACACCGGGGAGCTGTTTTTT
CASIGHPANTGELFF
>TRBD1|TRBJ1-5|TRBV19|-
TGTGCCAGTAGTAGCCGGGACAGATATCAGCCCCAGCATTTT
CASSSRDRYQPQHF
>TRBD1|TRBJ1-1|TRBV5-1|-
TGCGCCAGCAGACGGACAGGAGGGGATGGGACTGAAGCTTTCTTT
CASRRTGGDGTEAFF
>TRBD1|TRBJ2-1|TRBV27|-
TGTGCCAGCAGCTACAGGGGAAGGGCCAATGAGCAGTTCTTC
CASSYRGRANEQFF
>-|TRBJ1-5|TRBV11-2|-
TGTGCCAGCAGCTTGGGGAGAAATCAGCCCCAGCATTTT
CASSLGRNQPQHF
>TRBD1|TRBJ2-7|TRBV19|-
TGTGCCACTGGGGACAGGGGATACGAGCAGTACTTC
CATGDRGYEQYF
>TRBD1|TRBJ1-4|TRBV7-9|-
TGTGCCAGCAGCGAAGGGGGACAGGCAATTAAACTGTTTTTT
CASSEGGQAIKLFF
>-|TRBJ2-5|TRBV7-7|-
TGTGCCAGCAGCCCGCGCGGTAGCGGACAAGAGACCCAGTACTTC
CASSPRGSGQETQYF
>-|TRBJ2-1|TRBV11-2|-
TGTGCCAGCAGCCGCACGGGGAGTTCCCTAATCTACAATGAGCAGTTCTTC
CASSRTGSSLIYNEQFF
>-|TRBJ2-7|TRBV7-8|-
TGTGCCAGCAGCTTAGATTTCGCGGGGAGCTCCTACGAGCAGTACTTC
CASSLDFAGSSYEQYF
>TRBD1|TRBJ2-7|TRBV13|medium-sized
TGTGCCAGCAGCTTAGGCGGGACAGGGGGAGGCTACGAGCAGTACTTC
CASSLGGTGGGYEQYF
>-|TRBJ1-6|TRBV4-1|-
TGCGCCAGCAGCCAAGATTTTTGGACAGACAGCTCACCCCTCCACTTT
CASSQDFWTDSSPLHF
>-|TRBJ1-1|TRBV7-8|-
TGTGCCAGCAGCTTAGATGACAGGCGAGAGGAAGCTTTCTTT
CASSLDDRREEAFF
>-|TRBJ1-5|TRBV6-5|few
TGTGCCAGCAGGGGTCCGGGGAATCAGCCCCAGCATTTT
CASRGPGNQPQHF
>-|TRBJ2-7|TRBV7-9|-
TGTGCCAGCAGCCCAGTCGCCCCAGTTCCCTACGAGCAGTACTTC
CASSPVAPVPYEQYF
>TRBD1|TRBJ2-6|TRBV5-1|-
TGCGCCAGCAGCCCAAGACAGGGGGCCGGGGCCAACGTCCTGACTTTC
CASSPRQGAGANVLTF
>-|TRBJ1-1|TRBV29-1|-
TGCAGCGTCGAGGACCCCCGACTAGAAGCTTTCTTT
CSVEDPRLEAFF
>TRBD2|TRBJ2-3|TRBV5-1|-
TGCGCCAGCAGATCAACGAGCGGGAGGGCCGGCGTGACAGATACGCAGTATTTT
CASRSTSGRAGVTDTQYF
>-|TRBJ2-3|TRBV3-1/TRBV3-2|-
TGTGCCAGCAGCCCGCTAGCGATCAGCACAGATACGCAGTATTTT
CASSPLAISTDTQYF
>TRBD1|TRBJ1-2|TRBV7-6|-
TGTGCCAGCAGCTTGACCCCTACAGGGGGCGACTATGGCTACACCTTC
CASSLTPTGGDYGYTF
>TRBD1|TRBJ1-1|TRBV10-3|-
TGTGCCATCAGTGACCCCGGGACAGCTAACACTGAAGCTTTCTTT
CAISDPGTANTEAFF
>-|TRBJ2-1|TRBV7-6|-
TGTGCCAGCACCCCCCCGGGTAGCGGTTACAATGAGCAGTTCTTC
CASTPPGSGYNEQFF
>TRBD1|TRBJ1-2|TRBV19|-
TGTGCCAGTAATGGGCAGACAGGGTTCGGCTACACCTTC
CASNGQTGFGYTF
>TRBD1|TRBJ1-1|TRBV19|-
TGTGCCAGTAGTTTTGACAGGGGGCTGACTTACAACACTGAAGCTTTCTTT
CASSFDRGLTYNTEAFF
>TRBD1|TRBJ1-2|TRBV2|once
TGTGCCAGCAGGGTCGGACAGGGTTTGGATGGCTACACCTTC
CASRVGQGLDGYTF
>TRBD2|TRBJ2-1|TRBV3-1/TRBV3-2|-
TGTGCCAGCAGCACTGCGGGGGTTGGTTTCAATGAGCAGTTCTTC
CASSTAGVGFNEQFF
>TRBD1|TRBJ1-3|TRBV5-8|once
TGTGCCAGCAGAGCGGCAGGGGGTGGAAACACCATATATTTT
CASRAAGGGNTIYF
>-|TRBJ1-2|TRBV5-6|-
TGTGCCAGCAGCGCCGGGAGGGGGTCTAACTATGGCTACACCTTC
CASSAGRGSNYGYTF